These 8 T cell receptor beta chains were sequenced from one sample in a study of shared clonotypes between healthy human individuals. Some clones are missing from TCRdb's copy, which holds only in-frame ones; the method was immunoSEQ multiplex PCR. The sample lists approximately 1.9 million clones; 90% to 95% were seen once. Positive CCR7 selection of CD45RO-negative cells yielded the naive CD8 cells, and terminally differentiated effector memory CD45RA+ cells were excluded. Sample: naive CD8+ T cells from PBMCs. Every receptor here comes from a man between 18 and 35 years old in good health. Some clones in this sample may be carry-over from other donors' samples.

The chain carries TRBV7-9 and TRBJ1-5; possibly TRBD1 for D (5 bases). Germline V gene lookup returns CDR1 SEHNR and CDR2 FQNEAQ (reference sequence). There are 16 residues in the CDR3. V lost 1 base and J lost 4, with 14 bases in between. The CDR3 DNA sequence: TGTGCCAGCAGCTTAGGTGGTACAGGACCTAATCAGCCCCAGCATTTT. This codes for CASSLGGTGPNQPQHF.

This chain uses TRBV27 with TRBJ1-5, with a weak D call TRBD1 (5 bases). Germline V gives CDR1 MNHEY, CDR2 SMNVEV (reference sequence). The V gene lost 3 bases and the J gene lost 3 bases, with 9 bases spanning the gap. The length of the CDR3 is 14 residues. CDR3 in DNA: TGTGCCAGCAGTTTTAAGGGGTACAATCAGCCCCAGCATTTT. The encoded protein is CASSFKGYNQPQHF.

CDR3 residues: CASSVVTGVGDEQFF. The CDR3 region has the DNA TGTGCCAGCAGCGTAGTAACCGGAGTGGGCGATGAGCAGTTCTTC. The chain uses TRBV9 and TRBJ2-1; D ambiguous. V was trimmed by 0 bases and J by 8 bases, leaving 15 bases between them. The CDR3 runs 15 residues. Germline CDR1 and CDR2: SGDLS and YYNGEE.

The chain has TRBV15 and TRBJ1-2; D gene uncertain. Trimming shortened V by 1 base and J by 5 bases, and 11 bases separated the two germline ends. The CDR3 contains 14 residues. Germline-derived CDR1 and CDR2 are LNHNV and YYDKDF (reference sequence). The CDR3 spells CATSRGYSFYGYTF. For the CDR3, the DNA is TGTGCCACCAGCAGAGGATACAGTTTTTATGGCTACACCTTC.

The CDR3 DNA is TGTGCCAGCAGCCAAGATGACAGGGGAGTTGAGACCCAGTACTTC. Its translation: CASSQDDRGVETQYF. The chain is built from TRBV14 and TRBJ2-5; 8 nucleotides align to TRBD1. CDR3 length: 15 residues. Germline V gene sequence: CDR1 SGHDN, CDR2 FVKESK. V lost 0 bases and J lost 5; bases outside the gene matches: 5.

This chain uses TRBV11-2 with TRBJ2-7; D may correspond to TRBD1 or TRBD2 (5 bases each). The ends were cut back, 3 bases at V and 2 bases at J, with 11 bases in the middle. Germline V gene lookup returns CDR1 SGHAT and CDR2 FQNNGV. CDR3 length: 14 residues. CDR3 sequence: CASSFEGWPYEQYF. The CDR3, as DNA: TGTGCCAGCAGCTTTGAGGGGTGGCCCTACGAGCAGTACTTC.

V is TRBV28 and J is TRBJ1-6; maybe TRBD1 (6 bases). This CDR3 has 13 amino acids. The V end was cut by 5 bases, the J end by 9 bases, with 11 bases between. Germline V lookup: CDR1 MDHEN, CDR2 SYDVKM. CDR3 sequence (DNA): TGTGCCAGCAGTCTCAGCAGGGGTTCACCCCTCCACTTT. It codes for CASSLSRGSPLHF.

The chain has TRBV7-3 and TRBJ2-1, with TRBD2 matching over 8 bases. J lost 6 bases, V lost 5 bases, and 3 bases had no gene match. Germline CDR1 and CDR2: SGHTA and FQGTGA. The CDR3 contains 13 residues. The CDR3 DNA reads TGTGCCAGCAGCGATGGACTAGCCAATGAGCAGTTCTTC. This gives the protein CASSDGLANEQFF.